This is a list of T cell receptor beta chains from one sample in a study of a mutant IDH1 vaccine in newly diagnosed glioma. TCRdb's table, derived via immunoSEQ multiplex PCR, lists solely in-frame clones and lacks some. Seen here are roughly 70,000 clones, 80% to 90% observed once, and the top ten hold roughly 2.6%. The sample was PBMCs, taken from a glioma patient treated with radiotherapy, temozolomide or both. These TCRs come from a man in his thirties or forties with glioma. Each CDR3 is given with its conserved first and last residue. Each record gives: D gene, CDR3 length, V gene, clone size, J gene, CDR3 DNA, CDR3 protein. D genes are given only for firm matches. Clone size is stated in some rows and not others, as once, few, many or a class when expanded.

TRBD2	16	TRBV2	.	TRBJ2-3	TGTGCCAGCAGCCAAGCAACTAGCGGGCCCACAGATACGCAGTATTTT	CASSQATSGPTDTQYF
.	14	TRBV4-1	.	TRBJ2-5	TGCGCCAGCAGCCTTCAAGAGGCAGGGGAGACCCAGTACTTC	CASSLQEAGETQYF
.	11	TRBV6-1	few	TRBJ1-1	TGTGCCAGCAGTTCAGACACTGAAGCTTTCTTT	CASSSDTEAFF
TRBD1	19	TRBV7-6	.	TRBJ2-7	TGTGCCAGCAGCCTCGGGACAGGGGGCTGGGTCACGCGCTCCTACGAGCAGTACTTC	CASSLGTGGWVTRSYEQYF
.	17	TRBV30	.	TRBJ1-2	TGTGCCTGGAGTGTAAAGGGATATAAGAGAGCCGGTCATGGCTACACCTTC	CAWSVKGYKRAGHGYTF
.	15	TRBV11-2	.	TRBJ1-5	TGTGCCAGCAGCTTAGGGGGTCCTAGCAATCAGCCCCAGCATTTT	CASSLGGPSNQPQHF
.	13	TRBV30	.	TRBJ2-3	TGTGCCTGGTCCCGGGGGAGCACAGATACGCAGTATTTT	CAWSRGSTDTQYF
.	11	TRBV20-1	.	TRBJ2-1	TGCAGTGCTAGACAGGTAGGGGAGCAGTTCTTC	CSARQVGEQFF
.	15	TRBV18	.	TRBJ1-4	TGTGCCAGCTCACCACCTAACAGGGCAAATGAAAAACTGTTTTTC	CASSPPNRANEKLFF
.	15	TRBV19	.	TRBJ2-3	TGTGCCAGTAATCTCGACGGAGCTAGCACAGATACGCAGTATTTT	CASNLDGASTDTQYF
.	16	TRBV11-2	.	TRBJ2-1	TGTGCCAGCAGCCATCGGGGAGCTAGCGCACACAATGAGCAGTTCTTC	CASSHRGASAHNEQFF
TRBD1	15	TRBV11-2	.	TRBJ1-3	TGTGCCAGCAGCTCGGACAGGGACTCTGGAAACACCATATATTTT	CASSSDRDSGNTIYF
.	14	TRBV25-1	.	TRBJ2-1	TGTGCCAGCAGTGAATATACAGGTTACAATGAGCAGTTCTTC	CASSEYTGYNEQFF
.	16	TRBV6-6	.	TRBJ1-2	TGTGCCAGCAGTTACCGGACAGAACCCTCTAACTATGGCTACACCTTC	CASSYRTEPSNYGYTF
.	12	TRBV25-1	few	TRBJ1-1	TGTGCCAGCAGTGATGGCGGGAGTGAAGCTTTCTTT	CASSDGGSEAFF